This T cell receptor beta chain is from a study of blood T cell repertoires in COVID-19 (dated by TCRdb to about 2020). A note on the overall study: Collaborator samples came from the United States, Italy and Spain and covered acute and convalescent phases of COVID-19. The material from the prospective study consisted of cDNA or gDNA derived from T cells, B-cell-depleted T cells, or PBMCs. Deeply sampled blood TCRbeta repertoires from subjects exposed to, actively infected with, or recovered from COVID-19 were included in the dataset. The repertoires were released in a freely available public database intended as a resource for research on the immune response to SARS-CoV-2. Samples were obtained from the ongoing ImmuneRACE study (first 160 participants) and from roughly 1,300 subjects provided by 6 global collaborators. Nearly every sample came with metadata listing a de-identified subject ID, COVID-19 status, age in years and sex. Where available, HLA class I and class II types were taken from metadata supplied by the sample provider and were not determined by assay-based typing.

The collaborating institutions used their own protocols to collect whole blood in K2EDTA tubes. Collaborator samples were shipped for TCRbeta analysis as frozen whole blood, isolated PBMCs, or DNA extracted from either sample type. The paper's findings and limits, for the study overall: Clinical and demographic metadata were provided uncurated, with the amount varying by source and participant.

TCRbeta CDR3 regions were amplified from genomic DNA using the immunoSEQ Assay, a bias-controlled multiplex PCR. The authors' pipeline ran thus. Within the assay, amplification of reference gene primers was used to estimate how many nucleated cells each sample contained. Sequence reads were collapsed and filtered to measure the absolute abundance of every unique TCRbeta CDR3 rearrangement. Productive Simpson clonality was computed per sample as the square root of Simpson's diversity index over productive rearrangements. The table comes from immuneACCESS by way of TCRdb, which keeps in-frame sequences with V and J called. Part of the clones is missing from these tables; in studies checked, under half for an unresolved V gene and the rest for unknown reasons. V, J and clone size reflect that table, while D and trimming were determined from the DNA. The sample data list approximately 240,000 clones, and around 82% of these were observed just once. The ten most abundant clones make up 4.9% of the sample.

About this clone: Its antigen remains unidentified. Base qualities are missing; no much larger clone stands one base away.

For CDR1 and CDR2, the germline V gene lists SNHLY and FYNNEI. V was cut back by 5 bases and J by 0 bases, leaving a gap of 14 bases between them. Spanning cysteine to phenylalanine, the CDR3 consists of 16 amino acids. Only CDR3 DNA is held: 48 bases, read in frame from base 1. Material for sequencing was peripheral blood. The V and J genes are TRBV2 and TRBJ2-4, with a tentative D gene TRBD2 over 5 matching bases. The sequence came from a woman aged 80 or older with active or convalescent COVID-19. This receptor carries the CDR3 CASSFGRGLAKNIQYF. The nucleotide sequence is TGTGCCAGCAGTTTCGGACGGGGTTTAGCCAAAAACATTCAGTACTTC. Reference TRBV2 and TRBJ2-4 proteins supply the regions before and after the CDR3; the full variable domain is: EPEVTQTPSHQVTQMGQEVILRCVPISNHLYFYWYRQILGQKVEFLVSFYNNEISEKSEIFDDQFSVERPDGSNFTLKIRSTKLEDSAMYFCASSFGRGLAKNIQYFGAGTRLSVL.